This entry lists 17 T cell receptor beta chains sequenced from one sample in a study of T cell repertoires in cytomegalovirus infection (dated by TCRdb to the late 2010s). No antigens are known for them. The treatment or condition label here, explained by the study, means: in vitro stimulation with specific CMV peptide epitopes to enrich CMV-specific T cells. Sequencing relied on an Illumina HiSeq 1500. TCRdb itself trimmed the public reads at Q25 with fastp, ran MiXCR and retained productive beta chains. Rows with a matching CDR3 protein are joined into one entry that keeps the most common DNA and genes. In this sample the table shows 900,000 to 950,000 distinct CDR3 sequences, about 33% of which occur a single time. The top ten clones comprise over 10% of the sample. This sample comprised cultured CD8+ T cells from PBMCs, obtained from culture after CMV antigen stimulation. These receptors all come from a human donor in good health (CMV status not recorded). Some clones in this sample may be carry-over from other donors' samples.

This clonotype was observed at least ten times. The J gene is TRBJ2-1, the V gene TRBV27, with 10 positions matching TRBD1. J lost 7 bases, V lost 7 bases, and 4 bases had no gene match. The CDR3 spans 13 residues. Germline V lookup: CDR1 MNHEY, CDR2 SMNVEV (reference sequence). CDR3 residues: CASKRTGGNEQFF. CDR3 sequence (DNA): TGTGCCAGCAAAAGGACAGGGGGTAATGAGCAGTTCTTC.

A remark on this clonotype: Compared with germline, one end of the junction differs, possibly owing to a read error. V and J are TRBV12-3 or TRBV12-4 and TRBJ2-3; D is possibly TRBD2 (6 bases). The CDR3 loop spans 18 amino acids. The DNA for the CDR3 is TGTGCCAACAGTTTTTCCGTCGGAGGTAGGGAGGACACAGATACGCAGTATTTT. It specifies CANSFSVGGREDTDTQYF.

This clonotype was found many times. V is TRBV7-2 and J is TRBJ2-3; D assignment may be TRBD1 or TRBD2 (5 bases each). V dropped 2 bases and J dropped 1 base, with 13 bases sitting between them. CDR1 is SGHTA and CDR2 is FQGNSA in the germline V gene. The CDR3 is 16 amino acids. DNA for the CDR3: TGTGCCAGCAGCTTACAGGGAGTTCCCCGCACAGATACGCAGTATTTT. It specifies CASSLQGVPRTDTQYF.

Points on this clonotype: One end of the junction does not line up with germline, which may come from a read error. This rearrangement joins TRBV12-3 or TRBV12-4 to TRBJ2-6, with D unclear. There are 15 residues in the CDR3. For the CDR3, the DNA is TGTGTCAGCCCCTCGAGAGTTGCTGGGGCCAACGTCCTGACTTTC. Amino acids: CVSPSRVAGANVLTF.

Concerning this clonotype itself: Since a much larger clone is just one base distant, this may be a read error. The chain employs TRBV7-2 and TRBJ1-1; tentatively, D is TRBD1 (5 bases). The germline CDR1 and CDR2 sequences are SGHTA and FQGNSA. CDR3 length equals 14 residues. CDR3 protein: CVSSWTRANTEAFF. The DNA of the CDR3 is TGTGTCAGCAGCTGGACAAGAGCGAACACTGAAGCTTTCTTT.

The chain uses TRBV19 and TRBJ1-1; D is undetermined. Trimming stripped 2 bases from V and 1 base from J, with 17 bases between. The length of the CDR3 is 17 residues. Germline CDR1 is LNHDA and CDR2 is SQIVND (reference sequence). CDR3 region: CASSILAGHATNTEAFF. The CDR3 region has the DNA TGTGCCAGTAGTATACTCGCAGGCCACGCCACGAACACTGAAGCTTTCTTT.

In its sample, this clonotype was seen a few times. The chain carries TRBV12-5 and TRBJ2-7, with D perhaps TRBD2 (6 bases). From germline, CDR1 is LGHNT and CDR2 FRNRAP. The CDR3 spans 13 residues. The V and J ends lost 3 bases and 3 bases respectively, with 9 bases between them. The CDR3 DNA follows: TGTGCTAGTGGTTTCGGGACTCTCTACGAGCAGTACTTC. Translation gives CASGFGTLYEQYF.

This chain connects TRBV7-6 to TRBJ2-3; no reliable D call. Between the trimmed V and J ends, which lost 5 bases and 10 bases, there was a span of 19 bases. Germline CDR1 is SGHVS and CDR2 is FNYEAQ. The CDR3 spans 14 residues. Here the CDR3 reads CASSPGGGIQSQYF. The DNA of the CDR3 is TGTGCCAGCAGCCCAGGTGGTGGGATTCAGTCGCAGTATTTT. Full variable domain (outside the CDR3, taken from reference TRBV7-6 and TRBJ2-3): GAGVSQSPRYKVTKRGQDVALRCDPISGHVSLYWYRQALGQGPEFLTYFNYEAQQDKSGLPNDRFSAERPEGSISTLTIQRTEQRDSAMYRCASSPGGGIQSQYFGPGTRLTVL.

The rearrangement links TRBV7-9 to TRBJ1-2, with D possibly TRBD1 on 5 matching bases. The germline V gene encodes CDR1 SEHNR and CDR2 FQNEAQ (reference sequence). V was pared by 1 base and J by 5 bases, with 8 bases between. There are 13 residues in the CDR3. DNA for the CDR3: TGTGCCAGCAGCTTAGGGGACCTGTATGGCTACACCTTC. Its translation: CASSLGDLYGYTF.

About this clonotype: A read error is possible here, since a much larger clone lies one base away. The chain carries TRBV6-6 and TRBJ2-3, with 10 bases aligning to TRBD2. Unmatched junction bases numbered 11, after V lost 4 bases and J lost 4 bases. Germline CDR1 reads MNHNY; CDR2 reads SVGAGI (reference sequence). The CDR3 extends over 17 amino acids. The CDR3 DNA is TGTGCCAGCAGTTCTAGGAGCGGGGGGGTCCTGGCAGATACGCAGTATTTT. Its translation: CASSSRSGGVLADTQYF.

Note on this clonotype: A much larger clone lies a single base off, so this may be a read error. This chain joins TRBV6-5 and TRBJ2-1; 11 bases are shared with TRBD2. The CDR3 runs to 21 residues. Germline V CDR1 and CDR2: MNHEY, SVGAGI. The CDR3 here is CANSYSIEGLAGHSSYNEQFF. The CDR3 DNA sequence: TGTGCCAACAGTTACTCGATCGAAGGACTAGCGGGTCACAGCTCCTACAATGAGCAGTTCTTC.

The chain employs TRBV28 and TRBJ1-4; 9 nucleotides line up with TRBD1. Germline V gene data show CDR1 as MDHEN and CDR2 as SYDVKM. Trimming at V came to 7 bases and at J to 8 bases, leaving 8 bases not matched to a gene. CDR3 length equals 14 residues. Here the CDR3 reads CASIPRTGVEKLFF. Written as DNA, the CDR3 is TGTGCCAGCATACCTAGGACAGGGGTGGAAAAACTGTTTTTT.

A few counts support this clonotype. This chain links TRBV6-2 or TRBV6-3 with TRBJ1-1; 7 bases are a match to TRBD1. Germline V gives CDR1 MNHEY, CDR2 SVGEGT. The CDR3 covers 13 residues. J gave up 6 bases and V 4 bases, and 5 bases lay outside the gene matches. CDR3 in amino acids: CASSSTGYPEAFF. DNA for the CDR3: TGTGCCAGCAGTTCGACAGGGTACCCTGAAGCTTTCTTT.

The chain joins TRBV2 to TRBJ2-3, with 16 positions matching TRBD2. Germline CDR1 reads SNHLY; CDR2 reads FYNNEI. The CDR3 is 15 amino acids. The V segment lost 6 bases and the J segment 8 bases; nucleotides outside the gene matches: 5. The CDR3 sequence: CASRGTSGGGGTQYF. The DNA of the CDR3 is TGTGCCAGCAGAGGGACTAGCGGGGGGGGCGGTACGCAGTATTTT.

The table lists this clonotype with a few counts. This chain links TRBV7-8 with TRBJ1-5; TRBD1 is a possible D gene (5 bases). Germline loops: CDR1 SGHVS, CDR2 FQNEAQ. The CDR3 consists of 14 residues. Trimming took off 2 bases at V and 6 bases at J, with 11 bases between the two ends. The CDR3 is CASSLYGAGQPQHF. The CDR3 region has the DNA TGTGCCAGCAGCTTATATGGGGCTGGTCAGCCCCAGCATTTT.

This clonotype was observed a few times. V gene TRBV7-9 combines with J gene TRBJ2-1; D is perhaps TRBD1 or TRBD2 (5 bases each). CDR1 and CDR2 (germline): SEHNR, FQNEAQ (reference sequence). CDR3 size: 11 residues. The V and J ends lost 4 bases and 14 bases respectively, with 12 bases between them. The CDR3 region is CASSSTVEEFF. The CDR3 coding sequence is TGTGCCAGCAGCTCGACAGTGGAGGAGTTCTTC. Full variable domain (outside the CDR3, taken from reference TRBV7-9 and TRBJ2-1): DTGVSQNPRHKITKRGQNVTFRCDPISEHNRLYWYRQTLGQGPEFLTYFQNEAQLEKSRLLSDRFSAERPKGSFSTLEIQRTEQGDSAMYLCASSSTVEEFFGPGTRLTVL.

This clonotype was counted a single time. This sequence may be a read error, since a much larger clone differs from it by one base. The chain carries TRBV7-2 and TRBJ2-1; 9 bases match TRBD2. The germline gives CDR1 SGHTA, CDR2 FQGNSA. After removal of 5 bases from V and 6 bases from J, the junction contained 11 bases not matched to a gene. The CDR3 consists of 16 residues. The CDR3 spells CASSPSAGGTFNEQFF. The CDR3 DNA follows: TGTGCCAGCAGCCCATCAGCGGGGGGTACGTTCAATGAGCAGTTCTTC.